The T cell receptor (beta chain) described here comes from a study of T cell responses to AZD1222 COVID-19 vaccine. Generated by immunoSEQ multiplex PCR, the TCRdb table keeps only in-frame clones and is missing some. The sample shows some 99,000 clones, roughly 80% of them seen only once. General study results and limits: None of the repertoires were sampled until the peak T cell response had passed. Vaccine-related CD4 TCRs covered spike, predominating at 160-218 and 743-854. Nearly half of spike-specific TCRs reportedly target unmutated variant regions.

Germline V gene data show CDR1 as MDHEN and CDR2 as SYDVKM. The CDR3 has 11 residues. V shed 3 bases and J shed 7 bases, with 4 bases lying between them. As regards this clone: Its antigen is as yet unknown.

Source: peripheral blood, taken 28 days after the second AZD1222 dose. The chain employs TRBV28 and TRBJ2-1; D remains unclear. The sequence was obtained from an adult who received the AZD1222 COVID-19 vaccine. CDR3: CASSLWNEQFF. DNA for the CDR3: TGTGCCAGCAGTTTGTGGAATGAGCAGTTCTTC.